These 13 T cell receptor beta chains came from one sample sequenced in a study of tumor-infiltrating lymphocytes in primary liver carcinoma. Reverse transcription of roughly 0.45 ug total RNA with a constant-region primer produced TCR beta cDNA. TCR beta libraries came from three nested multiplex PCR rounds using slightly modified ARM-PCR. With TRBV1-TRBV30 forward primers and a C-beta reverse primer, the first two PCR rounds were run for roughly 10 cycles each. TCRdb independently ran MiXCR on the multiplex PCR reads; one entry per CDR3 protein. The table shows fewer than 400,000 distinct CDR3 sequences, with about three fifths occurring only once. Blood RNA came from unsorted whole blood; germline DNA was also extracted. Sequenced input: peripheral blood. These receptors all stem from a woman between 25 and 40 years old with primary liver carcinoma and hepatitis B virus infection.

The chain combines TRBV28 with TRBJ1-6; D unresolved. The CDR3 has 14 amino acids. The V and J ends lost 1 base and 14 bases respectively, with 15 bases between them. Germline V gives CDR1 MDHEN, CDR2 SYDVKM. The DNA for the CDR3 is TGTGCCAGCAGTTTATCTGGTGGCAGCCAGGCCCTCCACTTT. Its translation is CASSLSGGSQALHF.

This clonotype occurred many times. The chain recombines TRBV6-5 with TRBJ2-3; unclear D gene. CDR3 length: 15 amino acids. The V end lost 3 bases, the J end lost 0 bases, and 10 bases lay between the germline ends. The germline gives CDR1 MNHEY, CDR2 SVGAGI. The CDR3 is CASSYFGTSTDTQYF. The CDR3 nucleotides are TGTGCCAGCAGTTATTTTGGAACTAGCACAGATACGCAGTATTTT.

Details on this clonotype: A much more abundant neighbour one base away suggests this may be a read error. This sequence joins TRBV4-2 and TRBJ2-1; D unresolved. The V end lost 4 bases, the J end lost 7 bases, and 11 bases lay between the germline ends. CDR1 is LGHNA, CDR2 YNFKEQ, per germline. The CDR3 runs to 13 residues. The CDR3 coding sequence is TGTGCCAGCAGCCGAGATTCCTCAAATGAGCAGTTCTTC. Protein sequence: CASSRDSSNEQFF.

V gene TRBV28 combines with J gene TRBJ2-7; D remains ambiguous. This CDR3 contains 15 residues. The germline V gene encodes CDR1 MDHEN and CDR2 SYDVKM. V was trimmed by 8 bases and J by 3 bases, leaving 20 bases between them. The CDR3 protein is CASDPGRLYHYEQYF. The CDR3 coding sequence is TGTGCCAGCGACCCCGGCAGATTATATCACTACGAGCAGTACTTC.

A note on this clonotype: A much bigger clone sits one base away, suggesting this may be a read error. The chain recombines TRBV4-3 with TRBJ2-3; no clear D. Trimming left V 2 bases short and J 7 bases short, with 13 bases between. This CDR3 contains 14 residues. CDR1 is LGHNA and CDR2 is YSLEER in the germline V gene. This CDR3 reads CASSQRASDYTQYF. CDR3 DNA: TGCGCCAGCAGCCAACGCGCCTCCGACTATACGCAGTATTTT.

Turning to this clonotype: A read error is likely, as this CDR3 ends without the conserved phenylalanine or tryptophan. V and J are TRBV11-2 and TRBJ2-7; D unclear. The germline gives CDR1 SGHAT, CDR2 FQNNGV. The CDR3 loop spans 14 amino acids. The CDR3 loop reads CASTKELMVYGQYY. The CDR3 DNA reads as TGTGCCTCGACGAAGGAGCTAATGGTATACGGGCAGTACTAC.

Comments on this clonotype: At one end, the junction sequence differs from germline, possibly due to a read error. V is TRBV11-2 and J is TRBJ2-3; TRBD2 matches at 7 bases. The CDR3 runs 15 residues. CDR1 and CDR2 (germline): SGHAT, FQNNGV. CDR3 protein: CASSPAGTFTDTEYF. The CDR3 DNA reads as TGTGCCAGTAGCCCAGCGGGAACCTTCACAGATACGGAGTATTTT.

This clonotype has just a few counts. This chain connects TRBV5-1 to TRBJ2-1; D might be TRBD1 or TRBD2, each matching 5 bases. V lost 0 bases and J 8 bases, leaving 12 bases between the germline ends. The V gene's germline CDR1 is SGHRS and CDR2 YFSETQ. This CDR3 region has 14 residues. The DNA of the CDR3 is TGCGCCAGCAGCTTGGGGGACGAACACGATGAGCAGTTCTTC. Its protein product is CASSLGDEHDEQFF.

The V call is TRBV12-3 or TRBV12-4, the J call TRBJ2-5, with TRBD2 as a possible D gene (6 bases). The CDR3 loop spans 16 amino acids. V lost 3 bases to trimming and J lost 1 base, with 15 bases between them. The CDR3 reads CASSFRCGKGQETQYF. The CDR3 DNA follows: TGTGCCAGCAGTTTCCGCTGCGGGAAAGGCCAAGAGACCCAGTACTTC.

Of note for this clonotype: This may arise from a read error, as a much more abundant clone is one base away. The rearrangement joins TRBV4-1 to TRBJ1-2; maybe TRBD1 (5 bases). Trimming removed 5 bases at V and 9 bases at J, with 19 bases between. This CDR3 is built from 14 residues. Germline-derived CDR1 and CDR2 are MGHRA and YSYEKL. The CDR3 protein is CASSTGTGVPSYTF. In nucleotides, the CDR3 is TGCGCCAGCAGCACCGGTACAGGCGTCCCGAGCTACACCTTC.

Concerning this clonotype itself: A much larger clone differs from this one at a single base, so this may be a read error. Likely a read error: the CDR3 ends without its conserved phenylalanine or tryptophan. The chain carries TRBV29-1 and TRBJ2-7; 14 positions match TRBD2. The J segment lost 4 bases and the V segment lost 6 bases, leaving 8 bases of the junction unmatched. Germline CDR1 reads SQVTM; CDR2 reads ANQGSEA. The CDR3 is 15 amino acids. The CDR3 DNA sequence: TGCAGCGTGCCGGGACTAGCGGGAGATCGGTACGAGCAGTACCTC. This codes for CSVPGLAGDRYEQYL.

The table lists this clonotype with many counts. The chain employs TRBV6-5 and TRBJ1-2; 7 bases align to TRBD1. With 2 bases clipped from V and 3 bases from J, the junction kept 3 bases outside the gene matches. In germline, CDR1 is MNHEY, CDR2 SVGAGI. This CDR3 spans 14 amino acids. CDR3 amino acids: CASSYAGGDYGYTF. In DNA, the CDR3 is TGTGCCAGCAGTTACGCAGGGGGGGACTATGGCTACACCTTC.

The sample holds many counts of this clonotype. The chain couples TRBV29-1 to TRBJ2-7, with 9 nucleotides matching TRBD2. The germline CDR1 and CDR2 sequences are SQVTM and ANQGSEA. The CDR3 sequence is 12 residues long. With 0 bases clipped from V and 12 bases from J, the junction kept 6 bases outside the gene matches. CDR3 residues: CSVEDGRLAAYF. In DNA form, the CDR3 reads TGCAGCGTTGAAGATGGGAGACTAGCGGCGTACTTC.